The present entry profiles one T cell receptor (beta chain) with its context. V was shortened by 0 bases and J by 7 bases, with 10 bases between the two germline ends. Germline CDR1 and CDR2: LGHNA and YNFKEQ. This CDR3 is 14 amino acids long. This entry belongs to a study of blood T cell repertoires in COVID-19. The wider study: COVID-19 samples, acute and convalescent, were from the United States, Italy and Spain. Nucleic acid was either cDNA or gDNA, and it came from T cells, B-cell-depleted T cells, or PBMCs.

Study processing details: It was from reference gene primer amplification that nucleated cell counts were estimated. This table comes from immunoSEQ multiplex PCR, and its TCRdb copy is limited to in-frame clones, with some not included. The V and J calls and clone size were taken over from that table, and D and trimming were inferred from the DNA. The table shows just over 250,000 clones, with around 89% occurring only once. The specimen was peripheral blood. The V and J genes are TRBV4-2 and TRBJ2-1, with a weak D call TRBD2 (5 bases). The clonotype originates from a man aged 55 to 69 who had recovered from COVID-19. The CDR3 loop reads CASSQDSTRNEQFF. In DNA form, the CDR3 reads TGTGCCAGCAGCCAAGATAGCACTAGAAATGAGCAGTTCTTC.